These 18 T cell receptor beta chains came from one sample sequenced in a study of blood T cell repertoires in COVID-19 (TCRdb year 2020). Library method: the immunoSEQ multiplex PCR assay. Held by TCRdb, this immuneACCESS table contains in-frame sequences only and omits some clones. Under half of the omission traces to an unresolved V gene where checked; the cause of the rest is unknown. Here the sample has over 300,000 clones; nearly 90% occur a single time. The ten largest clones take up 5% to 8.5% of the sample. The sample was peripheral blood. Receptors originate from a young man with active or convalescent COVID-19.

This sequence joins TRBV6-5 and TRBJ2-5; the match to TRBD1 covers 11 bases. The CDR3 runs to 14 residues. CDR1 is MNHEY and CDR2 is SVGAGI in the germline V gene. With V trimmed by 8 bases and J by 3 bases, 5 bases remained unmatched. In DNA form, the CDR3 reads TGTGCCAGCTCACGGGACAGGGGGAAAGAGACCCAGTACTTC. Amino acid sequence: CASSRDRGKETQYF.

This chain uses TRBV6-6 with TRBJ2-1; D is unresolved. There are 12 residues in the CDR3. Germline assignment: CDR1 MNHNY and CDR2 SVGAGI (reference sequence). Trimming took 2 bases from V and 9 from J, leaving 8 bases between them. The CDR3 DNA sequence: TGTGCCAGCAGTTACATCGAGGTTGAGCAGTTCTTC. Protein: CASSYIEVEQFF.

This clone showed up just a few times. The chain carries TRBV4-1 and TRBJ2-7, with a possible D match to TRBD2 (5 bases). Trimming pared 1 base from V and 4 bases from J, leaving 11 bases between. Germline CDR1 is MGHRA and CDR2 is YSYEKL. CDR3 size: 14 residues. The CDR3 sequence: CASSQAEEEYEQYF. DNA of the CDR3: TGCGCCAGCAGCCAAGCGGAGGAAGAATACGAGCAGTACTTC.

The chain links TRBV7-3 to TRBJ2-2; maybe TRBD1 (6 bases). The V and J ends lost 4 bases and 6 bases respectively, with 9 bases between them. Looked up from germline, CDR1 is SGHTA and CDR2 is FQGTGA. The CDR3 totals 13 residues. The CDR3 protein is CASSSDSSGELFF. The CDR3 nucleotides read TGTGCCAGCAGCTCGGACAGTTCCGGGGAGCTGTTTTTT.

The chain employs TRBV5-1 and TRBJ2-5; D is undetermined. The V and J ends lost 1 base and 2 bases respectively, with 9 bases between them. This CDR3 spans 14 amino acids. Germline V gene lookup returns CDR1 SGHRS and CDR2 YFSETQ. The CDR3 coding sequence is TGCGCCAGCAGCTTGTCTTGGCAGCAAGAGACCCAGTACTTC. Its translation: CASSLSWQQETQYF.

This chain connects TRBV7-2 to TRBJ2-2; 8 bases are a match to TRBD2. V shed 5 bases, J shed 8 bases, and the junction held 7 bases outside the gene matches. Germline V gives CDR1 SGHTA, CDR2 FQGNSA. The CDR3 consists of 14 residues. CDR3 amino acids: CASSVNRLAGELFF. The CDR3 DNA reads TGTGCCAGCAGCGTAAACCGACTAGCGGGGGAGCTGTTTTTT. Full variable domain (remainder filled in from reference TRBV7-2 and TRBJ2-2): GAGVSQSPSNKVTEKGKDVELRCDPISGHTALYWYRQSLGQGLEFLIYFQGNSAPDKSGLPSDRFSAERTGGSVSTLTIQRTQQEDSAVYLCASSVNRLAGELFFGEGSRLTVL.

The genes are TRBV5-1 and TRBJ1-1; 8 nucleotides match TRBD1. Germline V gene data show CDR1 as SGHRS and CDR2 as YFSETQ. The J segment lost 5 bases and the V segment lost 4 bases, leaving 13 bases of the junction unmatched. This CDR3 is 16 amino acids long. The CDR3 loop is CASSAGQGPKGTEAFF. The CDR3 DNA reads TGCGCCAGCAGCGCAGGACAGGGACCGAAGGGAACTGAAGCTTTCTTT.

The chain recombines TRBV10-3 with TRBJ2-7, with 11 bases fitting TRBD1. J gave up 3 bases and V 4 bases, and 5 bases lay outside the gene matches. The CDR3 extends over 15 amino acids. Germline-derived CDR1 and CDR2 are ENHRY and SYGVKD. CDR3: CAISVRDRGDYEQYF. The CDR3 coding sequence is TGTGCCATCAGTGTGCGGGACAGGGGGGACTACGAGCAGTACTTC.

The chain carries TRBV27 and TRBJ1-5, with D unresolved. The CDR3 runs to 14 residues. The germline V gene has CDR1 MNHEY and CDR2 SMNVEV (reference sequence). The V end was cut by 4 bases, the J end by 0 bases, with 7 bases between. CDR3 sequence: CASSYGYSNQPQHF. CDR3 sequence (DNA): TGTGCCAGCAGTTACGGTTATAGCAATCAGCCCCAGCATTTT.

This clone has just one count. V is TRBV4-3 and J is TRBJ2-3; 8 nucleotides agree with TRBD2. This CDR3 region has 16 residues. CDR1 LGHNA and CDR2 YSLEER come from the germline V gene. J was trimmed by 5 bases and V by 0 bases; bases with no gene match: 7. The CDR3 protein is CASSQDFGGAVDTQYF. CDR3 in DNA: TGCGCCAGCAGCCAAGATTTCGGGGGGGCCGTAGATACGCAGTATTTT.

The chain recombines TRBV24-1 with TRBJ1-3; the match to TRBD1 covers 7 bases. Germline V gene data show CDR1 as KGHDR and CDR2 as SFDVKD. With 2 bases clipped from V and 4 bases from J, the junction kept 7 bases outside the gene matches. CDR3 length: 16 amino acids. The CDR3 sequence: CATSDSTGQIGNTIYF. The CDR3, as DNA: TGTGCCACCAGTGATTCGACAGGGCAAATCGGAAACACCATATATTTT.

V gene TRBV28 combines with J gene TRBJ2-7, with D maybe TRBD1 (5 bases). V was trimmed by 5 bases and J by 0 bases, leaving 8 bases between them. This CDR3 region has 13 residues. The V gene's germline CDR1 is MDHEN and CDR2 SYDVKM. For the CDR3, the DNA is TGTGCCAGCAGTACAGGCAGCTCCTACGAGCAGTACTTC. This translates into CASSTGSSYEQYF.

The chain carries TRBV27 and TRBJ1-1, with 8 positions matching TRBD1. The V gene's germline CDR1 is MNHEY and CDR2 SMNVEV (reference sequence). The CDR3 spans 14 residues. The V segment lost 3 bases and the J segment 11 bases; nucleotides outside the gene matches: 11. CDR3 residues: CASSFIGTGNRAFF. For the CDR3, the DNA is TGTGCCAGCAGTTTCATCGGGACAGGAAACCGGGCTTTCTTT.

The J gene is TRBJ1-3, the V gene TRBV28; D perhaps matches TRBD1 (6 bases). CDR1 and CDR2 (germline): MDHEN, SYDVKM. The CDR3 runs to 16 residues. Deletions cut 5 bases from V and 0 bases from J, with 14 bases between. The CDR3 protein is CASSRWDTSSGNTIYF. CDR3 in DNA: TGTGCCAGCAGTCGATGGGACACCTCCTCTGGAAACACCATATATTTT. Complete variable domain (other parts from reference TRBV28 and TRBJ1-3): DVKVTQSSRYLVKRTGEKVFLECVQDMDHENMFWYRQDPGLGLRLIYFSYDVKMKEKGDIPEGYSVSREKKERFSLILESASTNQTSMYLCASSRWDTSSGNTIYFGEGSWLTVV.

There are many counts of this clone. The chain is built from TRBV2 and TRBJ1-2; TRBD1 agrees at 9 bases. V lost 3 bases to trimming and J lost 6 bases; unmatched junction nucleotides: 2. There are 13 residues in the CDR3. Germline V gene data show CDR1 as SNHLY and CDR2 as FYNNEI. Written as DNA, the CDR3 is TGTGCCAGCAGTGACTACAGGGGGCATGGCTACACCTTC. It codes for CASSDYRGHGYTF.

The CDR3 loop is CASSESPHSSYGYTF. DNA for the CDR3: TGTGCCAGCAGTGAATCACCGCACTCGAGCTATGGCTACACCTTC. The gene calls are TRBV6-1 and TRBJ1-2; no clear D. The V gene lost 2 bases and the J gene lost 4 bases, with 14 bases spanning the gap. There are 15 residues in the CDR3. Per the germline V gene, CDR1 is MNHNS and CDR2 is SASEGT.

This clone appeared a single time. V is TRBV7-8 and J is TRBJ1-5; D is unresolved. CDR1 SGHVS and CDR2 FQNEAQ come from the germline V gene. The CDR3 has 14 amino acids. V dropped 3 bases and J dropped 4 bases, with 10 bases sitting between them. The CDR3 is CASSLTQHNQPQHF. CDR3 nucleotide sequence: TGTGCCAGCAGCTTGACACAACATAATCAGCCCCAGCATTTT.

The chain couples TRBV6-5 to TRBJ1-2; unclear D gene. From germline, CDR1 is MNHEY and CDR2 SVGAGI. The CDR3 length is 15 residues. Trimming took 1 base from V and 5 from J, leaving 14 bases between them. This CDR3 reads CASSYYGSTPYGYTF. For the CDR3, the DNA is TGTGCCAGCAGTTACTATGGCAGTACCCCGTATGGCTACACCTTC.